This T cell receptor (beta chain) came from a study of shared clonotypes between healthy human individuals. The donors, all of them Caucasian adults, lived in Nashville, Tennessee. Trimming stripped 1 base from V and 0 bases from J, with 6 bases between. From germline, CDR1 is PRHDT and CDR2 FYEKMQ (reference sequence). The CDR3 loop spans 15 amino acids. Authors' analysis steps: Junction-only immunoSEQ sequences carried no quality scores, so filtering differed. The table came from immunoSEQ multiplex PCR; TCRdb's copy has only in-frame clones and leaves some out. That table is the source of V, J and clone size, and D and trimming were worked out from the DNA. The sample shows some 2,000,000 clones, approximately 94% of them seen only once.

The chain recombines TRBV13 with TRBJ1-4; D gene ambiguous. The clonotype comes from a man in his late teens or twenties in good health. The specimen sequenced was naive CD4+ T cells sorted from blood. As to subset: CD45RA+ positively selected. The CDR3 protein is CASSLERATNEKLFF. In DNA, the CDR3 is TGTGCCAGCAGCTTAGAGCGTGCAACTAATGAAAAACTGTTTTTT.